Listed below are T cell receptor beta chains from one sample, sequenced in a study of vaccination and CD4 T cells after COVID-19. TCRdb reprocessed the PCR reads with MiXCR, giving one entry per CDR3 protein. The sample carries around 13,000 distinct CDR3 sequences, approximately 24% recorded once. The antigens for these receptors are not known. The specimen comprised CD4+ T cells from blood, cultured in vitro, sampled after SARS-CoV-2 vaccination. These receptors were taken from a human donor who had recovered from COVID-19. CDR3s include the opening cysteine and the closing phenylalanine or tryptophan. D genes are given only for firm matches. Where a row states a size, it is once, few, many or the class of an expanded clone; other rows omit it.

d_call,v_call,clone_size,cdr3_length,j_call,cdr3_aa,cdr3_nt
NA,TRBV7-2,few,17,TRBJ1-2,CASSLDELGASNYGYTF,TGTGCCAGCAGCTTAGACGAATTGGGGGCCAGCAACTATGGCTACACCTTC
TRBD1,TRBV11-2,NA,15,TRBJ2-2,CASSLGQGFTGELFF,TGTGCCAGCAGCTTAGGACAGGGGTTCACCGGGGAGCTGTTTTTT
NA,TRBV10-3,NA,16,TRBJ1-6,CAIRTDPGTGNSPLHF,TGTGCCATCAGAACTGACCCCGGGACGGGTAATTCACCCCTCCACTTT
NA,TRBV7-9,NA,14,TRBJ1-5,CASSRTGLVQPQHF,TGTGCCAGCAGCAGAACAGGGTTGGTTCAGCCCCAGCATTTT
NA,TRBV7-8,NA,20,TRBJ2-7,CASSLVRAVIQRTSRDEQYF,TGTGCCAGCAGCTTAGTACGGGCGGTAATTCAGAGGACTTCTAGGGACGAGCAGTACTTC
TRBD2,TRBV30,NA,16,TRBJ2-3,CAWSVVLAGGSDTQYF,TGTGCCTGGAGTGTCGTCCTAGCGGGAGGGTCAGATACGCAGTATTTT
NA,TRBV20-1,NA,15,TRBJ1-1,CSARAWGRGYTEAFF,TGCAGTGCTAGGGCCTGGGGCAGGGGTTACACTGAAGCTTTCTTT
TRBD2,TRBV27,NA,15,TRBJ2-2,CASRLAGLDTGELFF,TGTGCCAGCAGACTAGCGGGATTGGACACCGGGGAGCTGTTTTTT
TRBD1,TRBV7-2,few,15,TRBJ1-1,CASSLVTDRAAAAFF,TGTGCCAGCAGCTTAGTAACGGACAGGGCCGCTGCAGCTTTCTTT
TRBD2,TRBV12-3/TRBV12-4,few,14,TRBJ2-1,CASSFGSGRVEQFF,TGTGCCAGCAGTTTTGGTAGCGGGAGGGTTGAGCAGTTCTTC
NA,TRBV9,NA,14,TRBJ1-1,CASKDRQMNTEAFF,TGTGCCAGTAAAGACAGGCAAATGAACACTGAAGCTTTCTTT
TRBD1,TRBV19,medium-sized,15,TRBJ1-2,CASSPQGTVNYGYTF,TGTGCCAGTAGTCCGCAGGGGACAGTTAACTATGGCTACACCTTC
TRBD1,TRBV28,few,16,TRBJ1-6,CASSLPRTGTNSPLHF,TGTGCCAGCAGTCTCCCCCGGACAGGGACTAATTCACCCCTCCACTTT
NA,TRBV18,few,15,TRBJ2-7,CASSPTFPFRDEQYF,TGTGCCAGCTCACCTACGTTCCCCTTTCGGGACGAGCAGTACTTC
NA,TRBV18,NA,15,TRBJ1-1,CASSSQRGLNTEAFF,TGTGCCAGCTCATCCCAGAGGGGACTCAACACTGAAGCTTTCTTT